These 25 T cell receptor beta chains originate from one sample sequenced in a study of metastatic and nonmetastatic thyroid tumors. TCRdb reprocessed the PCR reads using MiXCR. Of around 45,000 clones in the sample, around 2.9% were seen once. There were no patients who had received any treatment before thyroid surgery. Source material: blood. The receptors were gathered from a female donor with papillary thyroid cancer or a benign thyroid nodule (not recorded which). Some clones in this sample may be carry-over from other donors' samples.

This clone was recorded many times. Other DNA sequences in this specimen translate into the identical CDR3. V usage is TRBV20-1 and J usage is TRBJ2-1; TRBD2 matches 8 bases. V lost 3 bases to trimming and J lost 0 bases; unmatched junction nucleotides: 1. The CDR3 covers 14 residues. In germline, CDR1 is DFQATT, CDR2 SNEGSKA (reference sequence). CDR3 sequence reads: CSARAGGSYNEQFF. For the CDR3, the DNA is TGCAGTGCTAGGGCGGGAGGCTCCTACAATGAGCAGTTCTTC.

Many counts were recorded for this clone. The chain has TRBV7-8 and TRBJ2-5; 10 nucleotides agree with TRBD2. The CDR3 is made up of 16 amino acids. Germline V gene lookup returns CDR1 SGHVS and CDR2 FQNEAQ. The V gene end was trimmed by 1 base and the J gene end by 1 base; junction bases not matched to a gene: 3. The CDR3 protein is CASSLVLAGAQETQYF. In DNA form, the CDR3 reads TGTGCCAGCAGCTTAGTTCTAGCGGGAGCCCAAGAGACCCAGTACTTC.

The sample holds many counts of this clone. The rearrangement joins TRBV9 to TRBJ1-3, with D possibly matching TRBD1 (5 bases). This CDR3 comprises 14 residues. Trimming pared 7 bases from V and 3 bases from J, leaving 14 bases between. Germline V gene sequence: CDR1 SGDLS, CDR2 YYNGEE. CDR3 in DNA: TGTGCCAGCGGGGCCCGTGGGTTTGGAAACACCATATATTTT. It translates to CASGARGFGNTIYF.

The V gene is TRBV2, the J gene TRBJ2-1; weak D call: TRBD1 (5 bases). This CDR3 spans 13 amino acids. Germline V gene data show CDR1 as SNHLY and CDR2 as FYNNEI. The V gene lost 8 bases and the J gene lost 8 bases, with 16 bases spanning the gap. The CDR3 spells CASRRLQGDEQFF. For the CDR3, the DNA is TGTGCCAGCCGAAGGCTTCAGGGCGATGAGCAGTTCTTC.

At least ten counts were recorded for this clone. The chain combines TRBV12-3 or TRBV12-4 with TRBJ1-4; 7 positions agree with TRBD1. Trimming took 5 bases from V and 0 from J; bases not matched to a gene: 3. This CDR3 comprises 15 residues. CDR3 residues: CASSQGGATNEKLFF. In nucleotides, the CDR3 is TGTGCCAGCAGTCAGGGGGGCGCAACTAATGAAAAACTGTTTTTT.

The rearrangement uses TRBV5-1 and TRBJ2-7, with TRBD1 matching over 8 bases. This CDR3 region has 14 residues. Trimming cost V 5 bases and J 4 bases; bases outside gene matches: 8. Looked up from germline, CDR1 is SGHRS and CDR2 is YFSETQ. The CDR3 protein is CASRSPQGAYEQYF. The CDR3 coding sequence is TGCGCCAGCAGGTCCCCTCAGGGGGCGTACGAGCAGTACTTC. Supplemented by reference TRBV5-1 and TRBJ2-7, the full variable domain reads KAGVTQTPRYLIKTRGQQVTLSCSPISGHRSVSWYQQTPGQGLQFLFEYFSETQRNKGNFPGRFSGRQFSNSRSEMNVSTLELGDSALYLCASRSPQGAYEQYFGPGTRLTVT.

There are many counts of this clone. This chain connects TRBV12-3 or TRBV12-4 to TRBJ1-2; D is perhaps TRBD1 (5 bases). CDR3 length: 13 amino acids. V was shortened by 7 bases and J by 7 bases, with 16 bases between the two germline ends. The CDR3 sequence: CASNPRGRGGYTF. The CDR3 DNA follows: TGTGCCAGCAACCCTAGGGGTCGAGGTGGCTACACCTTC.

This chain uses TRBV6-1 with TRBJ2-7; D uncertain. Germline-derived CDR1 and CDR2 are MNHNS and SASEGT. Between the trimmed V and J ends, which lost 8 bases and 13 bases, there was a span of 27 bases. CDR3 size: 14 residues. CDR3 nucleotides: TGTGCCAGCCAAGAGTCAGGACGGGTCTACGATCATTACTTC. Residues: CASQESGRVYDHYF.

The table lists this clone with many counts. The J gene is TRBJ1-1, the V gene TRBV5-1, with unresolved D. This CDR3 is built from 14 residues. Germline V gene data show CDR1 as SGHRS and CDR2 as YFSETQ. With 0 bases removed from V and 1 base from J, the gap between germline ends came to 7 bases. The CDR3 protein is CASSLGRRNTEAFF. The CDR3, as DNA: TGCGCCAGCAGCTTGGGCAGGAGGAACACTGAAGCTTTCTTT.

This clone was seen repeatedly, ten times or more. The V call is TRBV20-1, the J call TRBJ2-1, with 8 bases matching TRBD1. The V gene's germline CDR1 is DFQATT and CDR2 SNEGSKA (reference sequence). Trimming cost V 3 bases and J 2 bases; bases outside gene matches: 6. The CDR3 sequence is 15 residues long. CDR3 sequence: CSARDRDRPYNEQFF. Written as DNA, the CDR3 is TGCAGTGCTAGGGACCGGGACAGGCCCTACAATGAGCAGTTCTTC.

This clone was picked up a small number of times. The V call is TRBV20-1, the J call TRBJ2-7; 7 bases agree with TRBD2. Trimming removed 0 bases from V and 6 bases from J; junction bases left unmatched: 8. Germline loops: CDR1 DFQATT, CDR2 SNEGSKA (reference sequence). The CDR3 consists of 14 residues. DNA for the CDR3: TGCAGTGCTAGAGAAATTGGCGGGAGTGGCGAGCAGTACTTC. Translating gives CSAREIGGSGEQYF.

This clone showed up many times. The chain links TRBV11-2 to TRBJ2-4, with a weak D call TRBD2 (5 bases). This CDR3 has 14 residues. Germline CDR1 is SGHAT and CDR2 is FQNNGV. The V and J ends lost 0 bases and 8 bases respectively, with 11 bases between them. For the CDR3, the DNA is TGTGCCAGCAGCTTAGAGAGGGTTGCGGACATTCAGTACTTC. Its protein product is CASSLERVADIQYF.

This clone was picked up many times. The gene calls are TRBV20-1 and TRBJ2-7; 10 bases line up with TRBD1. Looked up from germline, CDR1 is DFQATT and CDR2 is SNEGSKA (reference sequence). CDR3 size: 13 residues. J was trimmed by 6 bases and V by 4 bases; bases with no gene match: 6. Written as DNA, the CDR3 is TGCAGTGCTAATCCGGGACAGGGGACCGAGCAGTACTTC. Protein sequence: CSANPGQGTEQYF.

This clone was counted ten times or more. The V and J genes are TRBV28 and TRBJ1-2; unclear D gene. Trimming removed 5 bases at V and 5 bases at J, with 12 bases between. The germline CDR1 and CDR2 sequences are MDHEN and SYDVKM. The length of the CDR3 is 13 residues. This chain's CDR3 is CASSHGLQYGYTF. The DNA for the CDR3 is TGTGCCAGCAGTCATGGGTTGCAATATGGCTACACCTTC.

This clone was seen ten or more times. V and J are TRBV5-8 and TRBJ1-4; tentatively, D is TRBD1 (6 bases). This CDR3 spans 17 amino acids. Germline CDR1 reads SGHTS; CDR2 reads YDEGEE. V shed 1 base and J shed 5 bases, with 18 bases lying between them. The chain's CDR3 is CASSLQQRTVQNEKLFF. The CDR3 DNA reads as TGTGCCAGCAGCTTGCAGCAACGGACAGTACAAAATGAAAAACTGTTTTTT.

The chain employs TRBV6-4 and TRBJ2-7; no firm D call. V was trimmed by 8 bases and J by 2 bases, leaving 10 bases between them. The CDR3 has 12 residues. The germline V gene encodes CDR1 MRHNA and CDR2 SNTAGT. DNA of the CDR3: TGTGCCAGCCTCCGGATACCCTACGAGCAGTACTTC. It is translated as CASLRIPYEQYF.

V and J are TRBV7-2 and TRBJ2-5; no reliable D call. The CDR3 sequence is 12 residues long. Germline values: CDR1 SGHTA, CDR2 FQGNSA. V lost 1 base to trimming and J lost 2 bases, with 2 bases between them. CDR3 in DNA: TGTGCCAGCAGCTTAGTTCAAGAGACCCAGTACTTC. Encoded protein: CASSLVQETQYF.

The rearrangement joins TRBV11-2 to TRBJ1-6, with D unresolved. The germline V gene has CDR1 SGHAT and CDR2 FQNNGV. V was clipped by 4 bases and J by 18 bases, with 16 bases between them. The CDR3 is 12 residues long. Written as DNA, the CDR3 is TGTGCCAGCAGCTCGGCTAATTCACCCTGCCACTTT. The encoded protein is CASSSANSPCHF.

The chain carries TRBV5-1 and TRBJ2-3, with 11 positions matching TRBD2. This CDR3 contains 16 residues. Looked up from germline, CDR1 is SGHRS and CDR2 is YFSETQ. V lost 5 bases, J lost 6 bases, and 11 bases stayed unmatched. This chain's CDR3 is CASRFGTGTSGDTQYF. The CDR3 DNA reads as TGCGCCAGCAGATTTGGCACCGGGACTAGCGGTGATACGCAGTATTTT.

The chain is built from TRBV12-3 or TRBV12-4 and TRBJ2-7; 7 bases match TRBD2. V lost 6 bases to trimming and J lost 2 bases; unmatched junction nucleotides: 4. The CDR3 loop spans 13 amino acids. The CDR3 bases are TGTGCCAGCAGAGCCGGGACTACCTACGAGCAGTACTTC. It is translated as CASRAGTTYEQYF.

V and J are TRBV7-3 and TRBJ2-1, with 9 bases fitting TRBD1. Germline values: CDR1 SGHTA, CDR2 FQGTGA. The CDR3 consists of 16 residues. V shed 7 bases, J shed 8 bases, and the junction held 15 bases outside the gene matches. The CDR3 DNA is TGTGCCAGCAACTTGACCCTCGGACAGGGGAGCGATGAGCAGTTCTTC. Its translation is CASNLTLGQGSDEQFF.

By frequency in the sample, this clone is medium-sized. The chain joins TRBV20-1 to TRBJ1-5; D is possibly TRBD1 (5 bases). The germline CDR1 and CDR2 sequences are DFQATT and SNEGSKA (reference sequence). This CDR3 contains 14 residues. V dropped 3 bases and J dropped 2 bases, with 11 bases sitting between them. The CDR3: CSARAGAGNQPQHF. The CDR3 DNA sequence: TGCAGTGCTAGGGCCGGGGCCGGCAATCAGCCCCAGCATTTT.

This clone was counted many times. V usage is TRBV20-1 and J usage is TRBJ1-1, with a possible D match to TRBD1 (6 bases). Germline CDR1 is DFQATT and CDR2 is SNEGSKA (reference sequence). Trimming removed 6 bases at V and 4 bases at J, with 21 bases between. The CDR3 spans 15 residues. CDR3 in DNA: TGCAGTGCCCTTAACCCGACAGGCCGGACCACTGAAGCTTTCTTT. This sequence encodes CSALNPTGRTTEAFF.

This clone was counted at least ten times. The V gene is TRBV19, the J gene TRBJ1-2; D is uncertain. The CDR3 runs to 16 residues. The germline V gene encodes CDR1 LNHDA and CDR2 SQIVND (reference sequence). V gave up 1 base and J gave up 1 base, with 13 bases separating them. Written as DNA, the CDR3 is TGTGCCAGTAGTATAGTTAACAGCCCGATTAACTATGGCTACACCTTC. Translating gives CASSIVNSPINYGYTF.

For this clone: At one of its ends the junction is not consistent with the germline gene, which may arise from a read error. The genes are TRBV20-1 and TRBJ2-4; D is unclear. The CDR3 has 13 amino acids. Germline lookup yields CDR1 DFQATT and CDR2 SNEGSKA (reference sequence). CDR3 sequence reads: CSASSSRTNIQYF. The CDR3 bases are TGTAGTGCTAGTTCATCTAGGACAAACATTCAGTACTTC.